These 29 T cell receptor beta chains originate from one sample sequenced in a study of T-cell memory formation after mild COVID-19. One entry per CDR3 protein, called by TCRdb with MiXCR from the 5' RACE reads. The table shows about 240,000 distinct CDR3 sequences, with roughly 10% occurring only once. The sample consisted of PBMCs or a T cell subset sorted from them (not recorded which). These receptors all come from a man aged 18 to 29 who had mild COVID-19 (a few samples of this study predate the infection). Cell type and time point are not known.

The V gene is TRBV7-3, the J gene TRBJ2-2, with D perhaps TRBD2 (5 bases). Trimming took 1 base from V and 4 from J, leaving 7 bases between them. The CDR3 is made up of 14 amino acids. CDR1 and CDR2 (germline): SGHTA, FQGTGA. The DNA of the CDR3 is TGTGCCAGCAGCTTAATTGAGGGCACCGGGGAGCTGTTTTTT. Protein sequence: CASSLIEGTGELFF.

This clonotype turned up a few times. The V gene is TRBV5-1, the J gene TRBJ1-5; 8 bases match TRBD1. CDR3 size: 15 residues. Germline values: CDR1 SGHRS, CDR2 YFSETQ. The V segment lost 0 bases and the J segment 6 bases; nucleotides outside the gene matches: 5. The CDR3 nucleotides are TGCGCCAGCAGCTTGGGGACAGGGCAAGGTCAGCCCCAGCATTTT. Residues: CASSLGTGQGQPQHF.

V gene TRBV7-9 combines with J gene TRBJ2-3; D might be TRBD1 (6 bases). The ends were cut back, 1 base at V and 0 bases at J, with 11 bases in the middle. CDR1 is SEHNR, CDR2 FQNEAQ, per germline (reference sequence). The CDR3 is made up of 16 amino acids. This CDR3 is CASSLGGQPSTDTQYF. The DNA for the CDR3 is TGTGCCAGCAGCTTAGGCGGACAGCCTAGCACAGATACGCAGTATTTT.

The chain uses TRBV27 and TRBJ1-2, with D hard to call. CDR1 MNHEY and CDR2 SMNVEV come from the germline V gene (reference sequence). The germline V and J ends were trimmed by 0 bases and 8 bases, with 10 bases remaining between them. This CDR3 contains 13 residues. The CDR3: CASSLSWGEGYTF. The CDR3 DNA reads as TGTGCCAGCAGTTTATCGTGGGGTGAGGGCTACACCTTC.

The rearrangement uses TRBV7-8 and TRBJ2-3; 13 nucleotides align to TRBD2. CDR3 size: 15 residues. Per the germline V gene, CDR1 is SGHVS and CDR2 is FQNEAQ. J lost 8 bases, V lost 4 bases, and 6 bases had no gene match. The CDR3 loop is CASSSTSGGTGTQYF. In nucleotides, the CDR3 is TGTGCCAGCAGCTCGACTAGCGGGGGGACGGGTACGCAGTATTTT.

As DNA, the CDR3 is TGTGCCAGCAGCTCCCTAGCGTTTGCCTACGAGCAGTACTTC. Protein: CASSSLAFAYEQYF. This chain joins TRBV7-2 and TRBJ2-7; D perhaps matches TRBD2 (6 bases). Germline V gene data show CDR1 as SGHTA and CDR2 as FQGNSA. The CDR3 runs to 14 residues. The ends were cut back, 4 bases at V and 2 bases at J, with 12 bases in the middle.

The chain couples TRBV19 to TRBJ1-2; no reliable D call. Germline values: CDR1 LNHDA, CDR2 SQIVND (reference sequence). V dropped 3 bases and J dropped 7 bases, with 12 bases sitting between them. The CDR3 has 13 amino acids. The CDR3 coding sequence is TGTGCCAGTAGTATGGGCGCAGTGGGTGGCTACACCTTC. Translated, it gives CASSMGAVGGYTF.

The chain joins TRBV18 to TRBJ1-2, with TRBD1 identical over 10 bases. V gave up 3 bases and J gave up 5 bases; unmatched junction bases: 6. The CDR3 is 15 amino acids. In germline, CDR1 is KGHSH, CDR2 LQKENI. CDR3 protein: CASSPLDRGVYGYTF. For the CDR3, the DNA is TGTGCCAGCTCACCGTTGGACAGGGGGGTATATGGCTACACCTTC.

This clonotype was seen more than once but under ten times. J is TRBJ2-7 and V is TRBV6-5, with 11 positions matching TRBD2. Germline V gene sequence: CDR1 MNHEY, CDR2 SVGAGI. The junction had 11 bases not matched to a gene; V was cut back by 6 bases and J by 1 base. The length of the CDR3 is 17 residues. In DNA form, the CDR3 reads TGTGCCAGCAGCCCAGAACCCGTAGCGGGGGGGTCCTACGAGCAGTACGTC. Protein product: CASSPEPVAGGSYEQYV.

The chain recombines TRBV6-5 with TRBJ1-5; 9 bases are shared with TRBD1. Germline CDR1 reads MNHEY; CDR2 reads SVGAGI. With 6 bases clipped from V and 4 bases from J, the junction kept 7 bases outside the gene matches. This CDR3 region has 15 residues. The CDR3 protein is CASSYRGTGNQPQHF. The DNA of the CDR3 is TGTGCCAGCAGCTACCGAGGGACAGGGAATCAGCCCCAGCATTTT.

The V and J genes are TRBV7-9 and TRBJ1-1, with no clear D. V dropped 8 bases and J dropped 4 bases, with 11 bases sitting between them. This CDR3 region has 12 residues. Germline CDR1 is SEHNR and CDR2 is FQNEAQ (reference sequence). CDR3 nucleotide sequence: TGTGCCAGCGACCTAGGGAGCACTGAAGCTTTCTTT. This codes for CASDLGSTEAFF.

This clonotype showed up just a few times. The J gene is TRBJ2-2, the V gene TRBV30; no clear D. Trimming shortened V by 1 base and J by 7 bases, and 7 bases separated the two germline ends. Germline loops: CDR1 GTSNPN, CDR2 SVGIG (reference sequence). The CDR3 consists of 12 residues. The CDR3 DNA sequence: TGTGCCTGGAGTGAGTACGGCGGGGAGCTGTTTTTT. This translates into CAWSEYGGELFF.

Ten or more counts support this clonotype. The V gene is TRBV5-1, the J gene TRBJ2-1, with unresolved D. Germline V gene lookup returns CDR1 SGHRS and CDR2 YFSETQ. The length of the CDR3 is 12 residues. Trimming left V 0 bases short and J 9 bases short, with 7 bases between. CDR3 sequence: CASSLGVGEQFF. CDR3 DNA sequence: TGCGCCAGCAGCTTGGGCGTCGGTGAGCAGTTCTTC.

There are many counts of this clonotype. The chain has TRBV5-1 and TRBJ2-3; 8 bases fit TRBD2. This CDR3 has 17 residues. The V gene end was trimmed by 3 bases and the J gene end by 0 bases; junction bases not matched to a gene: 9. Germline V gene lookup returns CDR1 SGHRS and CDR2 YFSETQ. CDR3 coding DNA: TGCGCCAGCAGCTACCTCTCCGCGGGGGGTAGCACAGATACGCAGTATTTT. Translated: CASSYLSAGGSTDTQYF.

The chain is built from TRBV7-9 and TRBJ2-7, with unresolved D. V lost 3 bases, J lost 0 bases, and 9 bases lay in between. Germline V CDR1 and CDR2: SEHNR, FQNEAQ (reference sequence). CDR3 length equals 14 residues. In nucleotides, the CDR3 is TGTGCCAGCAGCTTTGGCGGTAGCTCCTACGAGCAGTACTTC. As protein: CASSFGGSSYEQYF.

The chain combines TRBV11-3 with TRBJ2-2, with D uncertain. The V gene's germline CDR1 is SGHNT and CDR2 YENEEA. The CDR3 has 13 residues. V dropped 3 bases and J dropped 9 bases, with 11 bases sitting between them. Here the CDR3 reads CASSFDRERELFF. DNA of the CDR3: TGTGCCAGCAGCTTCGACCGTGAGCGGGAGCTGTTTTTT.

This clonotype has a handful of counts. The chain employs TRBV12-5 and TRBJ2-5; D perhaps matches TRBD1 (6 bases). Germline V lookup: CDR1 LGHNT, CDR2 FRNRAP. CDR3 length equals 16 residues. Trimming removed 7 bases from V and 2 bases from J, with 20 bases in between. The CDR3 here is CASARISGTNQETQYF. DNA for the CDR3: TGTGCTAGTGCCCGCATCTCCGGGACAAATCAAGAGACCCAGTACTTC.

This clonotype was detected many times. The rearrangement links TRBV6-5 to TRBJ2-7; TRBD2 might be the D (5 bases). The CDR3 spans 13 residues. From germline, CDR1 is MNHEY and CDR2 SVGAGI. The germline V and J ends were trimmed by 1 base and 4 bases, with 8 bases remaining between them. The CDR3: CASSYYPGYEQYF. CDR3 bases: TGTGCCAGCAGTTACTACCCGGGGTACGAGCAGTACTTC.

This clonotype was seen more than once but under ten times. The chain is built from TRBV5-1 and TRBJ1-5; tentative D call: TRBD1 (5 bases). Germline lookup yields CDR1 SGHRS and CDR2 YFSETQ. The CDR3 runs to 15 residues. The V end was cut by 0 bases, the J end by 6 bases, with 13 bases between. The CDR3: CASSLEGLWTQPQHF. The CDR3 DNA reads TGCGCCAGCAGCTTGGAGGGGTTATGGACTCAGCCCCAGCATTTT.

This rearrangement joins TRBV20-1 to TRBJ2-7; TRBD1 is a possible D gene (5 bases). The CDR3 extends over 14 amino acids. The germline gives CDR1 DFQATT, CDR2 SNEGSKA (reference sequence). The CDR3 protein is CSAQGPLSSYEQYF. The CDR3 DNA follows: TGCAGCGCCCAGGGTCCTCTATCATCCTACGAGCAGTACTTC.

V is TRBV23-1 and J is TRBJ2-5; D call uncertain. TRBV23-1 is an ORF, and what it does is uncertain. The CDR3 contains 13 residues. V lost 2 bases to trimming and J lost 4 bases, with 8 bases between them. The chain's CDR3 is CASSQPDRETQYF. The CDR3 DNA reads TGCGCCAGCAGTCAACCGGACCGAGAGACCCAGTACTTC.

This clonotype turned up a few times. The chain joins TRBV7-9 to TRBJ1-4, with D perhaps matching TRBD1 (5 bases). Germline CDR1 SEHNR, CDR2 FQNEAQ (reference sequence). CDR3 size: 14 residues. V lost 4 bases, J lost 4 bases, and 10 bases lay in between. This CDR3 reads CASSSGRNNEKLFF. The CDR3 bases are TGTGCCAGCAGCTCGGGACGGAATAATGAAAAACTGTTTTTT. The variable domain in full, completed from reference TRBV7-9 and TRBJ1-4, reads DTGVSQNPRHKITKRGQNVTFRCDPISEHNRLYWYRQTLGQGPEFLTYFQNEAQLEKSRLLSDRFSAERPKGSFSTLEIQRTEQGDSAMYLCASSSGRNNEKLFFGSGTQLSVL.

The gene calls are TRBV7-2 and TRBJ1-1; D is uncertain. This CDR3 region has 13 residues. In germline, CDR1 is SGHTA, CDR2 FQGNSA. Trimming removed 0 bases from V and 4 bases from J, with 6 bases in between. As DNA, the CDR3 is TGTGCCAGCAGCTTAGCCAGGCTCACTGAAGCTTTCTTT. As protein: CASSLARLTEAFF.

This clonotype was found many times. The chain is built from TRBV28 and TRBJ2-7; D not resolved. Germline CDR1 MDHEN, CDR2 SYDVKM. Trimming left V 6 bases short and J 2 bases short, with 14 bases between. The CDR3 contains 14 residues. CDR3 sequence reads: CASRPPDSPYEQYV. For the CDR3, the DNA is TGTGCCAGCAGACCCCCCGATAGTCCCTACGAGCAGTACGTC.

This clonotype was seen a handful of times. The chain employs TRBV7-6 and TRBJ1-2; possible D gene TRBD1, 6 bases. V was cut by 3 bases and J by 7 bases, with 12 bases left in between. Germline V lookup: CDR1 SGHVS, CDR2 FNYEAQ. The CDR3 contains 13 residues. CDR3 sequence reads: CASSLSGDGGYTF. CDR3 sequence (DNA): TGTGCCAGCAGCTTGTCAGGGGATGGTGGCTACACCTTC.

This clonotype was observed a handful of times. V gene TRBV12-3 or TRBV12-4 combines with J gene TRBJ2-1; TRBD2 is a possible D gene (7 bases). This CDR3 has 15 residues. V lost 3 bases and J 5 bases, leaving 14 bases between the germline ends. The CDR3 loop is CASSFRGGAHNEQFF. CDR3 bases: TGTGCCAGCAGTTTTCGAGGGGGGGCCCACAATGAGCAGTTCTTC.

In this sample, this clonotype turned up a few times. The chain couples TRBV27 to TRBJ2-1, with a possible D match to TRBD1 (5 bases). The germline V gene encodes CDR1 MNHEY and CDR2 SMNVEV (reference sequence). This CDR3 contains 16 residues. Deletions cut 0 bases from V and 1 base from J, with 10 bases between. CDR3 amino acids: CASSLSAGNSYNEQFF. The DNA for the CDR3 is TGTGCCAGCAGTTTATCGGCAGGGAATTCCTACAATGAGCAGTTCTTC.

In this sample, this clonotype turned up a few times. The chain is built from TRBV20-1 and TRBJ2-1; perhaps TRBD1 as D (5 bases). Trimming stripped 7 bases from V and 4 bases from J, with 29 bases between. The CDR3 totals 18 residues. CDR1 is DFQATT, CDR2 SNEGSKA, per germline (reference sequence). CDR3 in amino acids: CSGAFGRARPSGYNEQFF. The CDR3 DNA follows: TGCAGTGGGGCCTTCGGCAGGGCCCGTCCCTCCGGATACAATGAGCAGTTCTTC.

This clonotype turned up a few times. This chain connects TRBV7-7 to TRBJ2-1; 11 bases align to TRBD1. J gave up 10 bases and V 4 bases, and 9 bases lay outside the gene matches. This CDR3 has 15 residues. Germline V lookup: CDR1 SSHAT, CDR2 FNYEAQ (reference sequence). The CDR3 reads CASSSGQGVLREQFF. The CDR3 DNA reads TGTGCCAGCAGCTCGGGACAGGGGGTATTAAGGGAGCAGTTCTTC.